A single sample is the source of the 14 T cell receptor beta chains below, sequenced in a study of blood T cell repertoires in COVID-19. Only in-frame clones appear in the TCRdb table, and some are missing; sequencing was by immunoSEQ multiplex PCR. The profile shows about 200,000 clones, roughly 88% of them singletons. The sample comprised peripheral blood. All receptors derive from a man aged 45 to 65 with COVID-19, enrolled during active disease.

This clone has a handful of counts. The V gene is TRBV19, the J gene TRBJ1-5, with D possibly matching TRBD1 (6 bases). The length of the CDR3 is 14 residues. Germline V gives CDR1 LNHDA, CDR2 SQIVND (reference sequence). V lost 4 bases to trimming and J lost 3 bases, with 10 bases between them. CDR3 nucleotide sequence: TGTGCCAGTAGTACTACAGGGAACAATCAGCCCCAGCATTTT. It is translated as CASSTTGNNQPQHF.

This rearrangement joins TRBV18 to TRBJ1-4; tentative D call: TRBD1 (5 bases). The CDR3 extends over 16 amino acids. The ends were cut back, 0 bases at V and 0 bases at J, with 8 bases in the middle. Germline V gene data show CDR1 as KGHSH and CDR2 as LQKENI. The DNA for the CDR3 is TGTGCCAGCTCACCACCGTGGGGCGCAACTAATGAAAAACTGTTTTTT. It yields the protein CASSPPWGATNEKLFF. Together with reference TRBV18 and TRBJ1-4, the CDR3 gives the full variable domain: NAGVMQNPRHLVRRRGQEARLRCSPMKGHSHVYWYRQLPEEGLKFMVYLQKENIIDESGMPKERFSAEFPKEGPSILRIQQVVRGDSAAYFCASSPPWGATNEKLFFGSGTQLSVL.

The rearrangement uses TRBV18 and TRBJ1-6; D perhaps matches TRBD1 (6 bases). Trimming left V 4 bases short and J 7 bases short, with 14 bases between. This CDR3 comprises 15 residues. CDR1 and CDR2 from the germline V gene are KGHSH and LQKENI. The CDR3 loop is CASSQQQGRNSPLHF. The CDR3 DNA follows: TGTGCCAGCTCACAACAGCAGGGGCGGAATTCACCCCTCCACTTT.

The V gene is TRBV6-5, the J gene TRBJ2-1, with D possibly matching TRBD1 (6 bases). With 6 bases removed from V and 1 base from J, the gap between germline ends came to 10 bases. The CDR3 covers 14 residues. Per germline, CDR1 MNHEY and CDR2 SVGAGI. CDR3 nucleotide sequence: TGTGCCAGCAGCCCCACAGGGTCCTACAATGAGCAGTTCTTC. Its protein product is CASSPTGSYNEQFF.

The CDR3: CASSSDRVRYEQYF. The CDR3 nucleotides read TGTGCCAGCAGCTCGGACAGGGTCCGCTACGAGCAGTACTTC. The rearrangement uses TRBV5-6 and TRBJ2-7, with 8 bases identical to TRBD1. This CDR3 is 14 amino acids long. The J segment lost 3 bases and the V segment lost 3 bases, leaving 5 bases of the junction unmatched. Germline V gives CDR1 SGHDT, CDR2 YYEEEE.

Here the CDR3 DNA reads TGTGCCACCAGTGATCACAGGGAAATCTATGGCTACACCTTC. Its protein is CATSDHREIYGYTF. V gene TRBV24-1 combines with J gene TRBJ1-2, with D possibly being TRBD1 (6 bases). Germline CDR1 and CDR2: KGHDR and SFDVKD. The V and J ends lost 3 bases and 4 bases respectively, with 11 bases between them. CDR3 size: 14 residues.

The chain employs TRBV6-1 and TRBJ2-3; 14 bases are shared with TRBD2. Germline V lookup: CDR1 MNHNS, CDR2 SASEGT. CDR3 length equals 16 residues. J lost 6 bases, V lost 3 bases, and 5 bases had no gene match. CDR3 DNA sequence: TGTGCCAGCAGTGATAAGACTAGCGGGGGGGTGGATACGCAGTATTTT. It encodes CASSDKTSGGVDTQYF.

V usage is TRBV19 and J usage is TRBJ1-1; D gene ambiguous. The CDR3 sequence is 11 residues long. V was clipped by 3 bases and J by 8 bases, with 7 bases between them. From germline, CDR1 is LNHDA and CDR2 SQIVND (reference sequence). CDR3 loop: CASSMMAEAFF. The CDR3 nucleotides are TGTGCCAGTAGTATGATGGCCGAAGCTTTCTTT.

The gene calls are TRBV12-3 or TRBV12-4 and TRBJ2-2, with D hard to call. CDR3 length: 13 residues. V gave up 6 bases and J gave up 3 bases, with 8 bases separating them. The CDR3 DNA sequence: TGTGCCAGCAGAAAACAAGACACCGGGGAGCTGTTTTTT. Its protein is CASRKQDTGELFF.

The rearrangement uses TRBV9 and TRBJ2-7; D is perhaps TRBD1 (6 bases). Germline V gene data show CDR1 as SGDLS and CDR2 as YYNGEE. The CDR3 loop spans 14 amino acids. Deletions cut 0 bases from V and 4 bases from J, with 11 bases between. CDR3 nucleotide sequence: TGTGCCAGCAGCGTAGATCAGGGGCCGTACGAGCAGTACTTC. It translates to CASSVDQGPYEQYF.

The chain combines TRBV6-5 with TRBJ2-3; perhaps TRBD1 as D (6 bases). Per germline, CDR1 MNHEY and CDR2 SVGAGI. Trimming removed 6 bases at V and 0 bases at J, with 13 bases between. This CDR3 comprises 15 residues. The CDR3 is CASRNGQHSTDTQYF. The CDR3 nucleotides read TGTGCCAGCAGGAACGGACAGCATAGCACAGATACGCAGTATTTT.

The chain joins TRBV2 to TRBJ1-6; D unclear. This CDR3 is built from 13 residues. CDR1 is SNHLY and CDR2 is FYNNEI in the germline V gene. V was pared by 10 bases and J by 3 bases, with 10 bases between. The DNA for the CDR3 is TGTGCCACCCGGTCTTACTATAATTCACCCCTCCACTTT. This sequence encodes CATRSYYNSPLHF.

The V gene is TRBV7-8, the J gene TRBJ1-4; 10 positions match TRBD1. Germline CDR1 is SGHVS and CDR2 is FQNEAQ. This CDR3 has 13 amino acids. J was trimmed by 7 bases and V by 8 bases; bases with no gene match: 4. This CDR3 reads CASGRTGGEKLFF. In DNA form, the CDR3 reads TGTGCCAGCGGACGGACAGGGGGTGAAAAACTGTTTTTT.

This clone has just a few counts. The chain carries TRBV2 and TRBJ1-1; perhaps TRBD1 as D (5 bases). Trimming removed 6 bases at V and 0 bases at J, with 5 bases between. CDR1 is SNHLY and CDR2 is FYNNEI in the germline V gene. The CDR3 loop spans 12 amino acids. CDR3: CASRGVNTEAFF. Here the CDR3 DNA reads TGTGCCAGCAGAGGGGTGAACACTGAAGCTTTCTTT.